The next 3 T cell receptor beta chains were all read from a single sample in a study of T-cell reconstitution after alpha-beta-depleted transplantation in children. As it was prepared, the TCRbeta library received unique molecular identifiers. From the PCR reads, TCRdb called clonotypes with MiXCR, one entry per CDR3 protein. The sample lists roughly 610,000 distinct CDR3 sequences, about 10% occurring once. Sequenced here: PBMCs from the stem cell graft donor, sampled from the stem cell graft. The receptors here all came from a human donor who donated a stem cell graft to a child with acute myeloid leukemia.

The table lists this clonotype with a few counts. The chain has TRBV7-3 and TRBJ2-1, with D hard to call. Trimming took off 0 bases at V and 4 bases at J, with 10 bases between the two ends. The CDR3 length is 15 residues. Looked up from germline, CDR1 is SGHTA and CDR2 is FQGTGA. CDR3 loop: CASSLTGLDYNEQFF. The CDR3 nucleotides read TGTGCCAGCAGCTTAACGGGGTTGGATTACAATGAGCAGTTCTTC.

The V call is TRBV30, the J call TRBJ1-1; D remains ambiguous. CDR1 and CDR2 (germline): GTSNPN, SVGIG (reference sequence). V was pared by 2 bases and J by 0 bases, with 10 bases between. CDR3 length: 14 residues. CDR3 amino acids: CAWSPLVMNTEAFF. CDR3 in DNA: TGTGCCTGGAGTCCCCTTGTCATGAACACTGAAGCTTTCTTT.

The chain joins TRBV6-4 to TRBJ2-3; tentative D call: TRBD2 (6 bases). Deletions cut 4 bases from V and 6 bases from J, with 11 bases between. Looked up from germline, CDR1 is MRHNA and CDR2 is SNTAGT. The CDR3 is 13 amino acids. The CDR3 sequence: CASSGLGGDTQYF. DNA for the CDR3: TGTGCCAGCAGTGGCCTAGGAGGGGATACGCAGTATTTT.